This T cell receptor beta chain was documented in a study of blood T cell repertoires in COVID-19. Study as a whole: Some COVID-19 samples were acute and others convalescent; all came from the United States, Italy and Spain.

Method: immunoSEQ multiplex PCR; TCRdb's copy keeps in-frame clones and lacks some. The data show approximately 270,000 clones, with about 80% seen just once and around 8.9% held by the top ten. Germline trimming cut 2 bases from V and 0 bases from J; bases unmatched to any gene: 6. Germline V CDR1 and CDR2: SGHRS, YFSETQ. The CDR3 spans 16 residues. What was sequenced was peripheral blood. The rearrangement links TRBV5-1 to TRBJ2-3, with 7 nucleotides matching TRBD2. This clonotype was obtained from a man older than 75 with acute or convalescent COVID-19. CDR3 coding DNA: TGCGCCAGCAGCTTAACGAGCGGGGTTAGCACAGATACGCAGTATTTT. Translating it yields CASSLTSGVSTDTQYF.